This T cell receptor (beta chain) originates from a study of OX40 agonist ivuxolimab in advanced cancers. The overall study: Treatment of patients was with ivuxolimab, an agonistic anti-OX40 (CD134) antibody.

This clone was recorded at least ten times. Its antigen is still unknown. With 3 bases removed from V and 7 bases from J, the gap between germline ends came to 9 bases. Germline CDR1 and CDR2: MRHNA and SNTAGT. The CDR3 length is 13 residues. Broader study findings: Among patients with partial responses at 0.1-3.0 mg/kg, clonal expansion was among the lowest.

Profiling relied on immunoSEQ multiplex PCR, and the TCRdb table lists in-frame clones only, not all of them. The sample yields tens of thousands of clones, 93% seen once. The sequences come from CD4+ or CD8+ T cells sorted from blood, collected in a trial of the OX40 agonist ivuxolimab. V and J are TRBV6-4 and TRBJ2-2, with D hard to call. The TCR originated in an adult with an advanced solid tumor such as melanoma, head and neck, liver or kidney cancer. The CDR3 coding sequence is TGTGCCAGCAGTGAAAAGGGTCACGGGGAGCTGTTTTTT. This sequence encodes CASSEKGHGELFF.